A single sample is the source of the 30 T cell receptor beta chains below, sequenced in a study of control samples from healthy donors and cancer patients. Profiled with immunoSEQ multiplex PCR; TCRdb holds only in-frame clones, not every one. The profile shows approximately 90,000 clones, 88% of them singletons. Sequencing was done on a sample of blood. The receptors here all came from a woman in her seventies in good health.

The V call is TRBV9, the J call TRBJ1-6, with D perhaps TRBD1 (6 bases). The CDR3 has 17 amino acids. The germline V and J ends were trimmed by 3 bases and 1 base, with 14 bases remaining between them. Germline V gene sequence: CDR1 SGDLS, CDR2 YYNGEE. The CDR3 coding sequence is TGTGCCAGCAGCGACCCGGGACAAAAGTCCTATAATTCACCCCTCCACTTT. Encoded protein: CASSDPGQKSYNSPLHF.

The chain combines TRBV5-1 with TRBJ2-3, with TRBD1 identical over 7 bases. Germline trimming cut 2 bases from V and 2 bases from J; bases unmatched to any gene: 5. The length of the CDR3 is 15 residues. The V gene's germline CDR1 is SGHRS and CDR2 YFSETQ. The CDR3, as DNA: TGCGCCAGCAGCTTAACAGGGGATCCCACAGATACGCAGTATTTT. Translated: CASSLTGDPTDTQYF.

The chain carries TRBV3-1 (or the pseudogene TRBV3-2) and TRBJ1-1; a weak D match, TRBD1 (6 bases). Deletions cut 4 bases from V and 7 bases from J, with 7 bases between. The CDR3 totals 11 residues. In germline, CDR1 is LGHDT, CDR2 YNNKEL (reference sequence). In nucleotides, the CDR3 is TGTGCCAGCAGCCTACAGGGTGAAGCTTTCTTT. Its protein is CASSLQGEAFF.

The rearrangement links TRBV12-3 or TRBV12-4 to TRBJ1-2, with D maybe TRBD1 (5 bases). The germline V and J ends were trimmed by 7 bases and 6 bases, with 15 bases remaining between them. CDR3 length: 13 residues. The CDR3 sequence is CASTLRRGDGYTF. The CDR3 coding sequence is TGTGCCAGCACCCTAAGGCGGGGGGATGGCTACACCTTC.

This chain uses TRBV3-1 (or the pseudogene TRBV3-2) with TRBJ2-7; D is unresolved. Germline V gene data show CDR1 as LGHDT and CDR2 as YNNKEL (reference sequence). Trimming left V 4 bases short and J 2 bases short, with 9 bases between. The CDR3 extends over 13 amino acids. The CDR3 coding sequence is TGTGCCAGCAGCCCGTTGACCGCCTACGAGCAGTACTTC. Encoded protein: CASSPLTAYEQYF.

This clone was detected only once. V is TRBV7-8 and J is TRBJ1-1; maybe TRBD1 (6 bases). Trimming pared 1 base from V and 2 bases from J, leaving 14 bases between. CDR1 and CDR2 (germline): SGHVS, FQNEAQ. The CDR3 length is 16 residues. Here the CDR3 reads CASSLEYRGRNTEAFF. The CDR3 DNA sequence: TGTGCCAGCAGCTTAGAATATAGGGGGAGAAACACTGAAGCTTTCTTT.

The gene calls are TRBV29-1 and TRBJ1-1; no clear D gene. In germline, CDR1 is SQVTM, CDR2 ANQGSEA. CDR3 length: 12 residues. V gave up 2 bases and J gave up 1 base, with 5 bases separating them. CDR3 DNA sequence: TGCAGCGTTGAAAATTCGAACACTGAAGCTTTCTTT. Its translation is CSVENSNTEAFF.

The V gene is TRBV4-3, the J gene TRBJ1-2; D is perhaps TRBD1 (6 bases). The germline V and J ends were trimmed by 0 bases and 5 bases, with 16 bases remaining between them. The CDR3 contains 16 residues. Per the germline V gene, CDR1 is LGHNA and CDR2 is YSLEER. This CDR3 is CASSQDQDSFTYGYTF. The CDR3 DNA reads TGCGCCAGCAGCCAAGATCAGGACAGCTTCACTTATGGCTACACCTTC.

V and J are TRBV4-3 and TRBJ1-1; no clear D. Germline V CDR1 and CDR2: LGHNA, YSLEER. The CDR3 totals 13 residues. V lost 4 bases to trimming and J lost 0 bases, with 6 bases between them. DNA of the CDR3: TGCGCCAGCAGCCCGGAAGTGAACACTGAAGCTTTCTTT. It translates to CASSPEVNTEAFF.

In nucleotides, the CDR3 is TGTGCCAGCAGCTCACGACTAGCGGGGAGGACGCAGTATTTT. Translation: CASSSRLAGRTQYF. V and J are TRBV7-2 and TRBJ2-3; 11 bases are a match to TRBD2. Per germline, CDR1 SGHTA and CDR2 FQGNSA. V lost 4 bases and J lost 9; bases outside the gene matches: 6. This CDR3 has 14 residues.

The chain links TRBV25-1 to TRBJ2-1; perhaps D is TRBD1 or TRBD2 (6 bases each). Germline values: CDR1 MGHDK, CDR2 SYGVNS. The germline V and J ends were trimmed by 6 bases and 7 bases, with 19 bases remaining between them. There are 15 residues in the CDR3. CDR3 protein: CASRVSVGGGNEQFF. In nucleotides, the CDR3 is TGTGCCAGCAGAGTCAGTGTTGGAGGGGGGAATGAGCAGTTCTTC.

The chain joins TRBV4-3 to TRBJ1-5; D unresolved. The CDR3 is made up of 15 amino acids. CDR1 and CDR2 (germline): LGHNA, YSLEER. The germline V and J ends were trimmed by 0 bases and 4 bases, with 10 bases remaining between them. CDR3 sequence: CASSQDRASNQPQHF. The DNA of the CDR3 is TGCGCCAGCAGCCAAGATCGGGCCTCAAATCAGCCCCAGCATTTT.

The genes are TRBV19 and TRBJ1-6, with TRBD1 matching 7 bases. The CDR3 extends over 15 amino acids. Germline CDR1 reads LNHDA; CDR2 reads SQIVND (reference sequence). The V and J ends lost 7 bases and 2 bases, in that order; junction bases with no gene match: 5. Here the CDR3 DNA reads TGTGCCAGTAAAGGCAGGGGGACCTATAATTCACCCCTCCACTTT. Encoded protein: CASKGRGTYNSPLHF.

CDR3 bases: TGTGCCAGCAGGGACGGTTACCAAGAGACCCAGTACTTC. Amino acids: CASRDGYQETQYF. The chain links TRBV6-5 to TRBJ2-5, with D unresolved. Germline-derived CDR1 and CDR2 are MNHEY and SVGAGI. CDR3 length: 13 residues. Trimming pared 6 bases from V and 0 bases from J, leaving 8 bases between.

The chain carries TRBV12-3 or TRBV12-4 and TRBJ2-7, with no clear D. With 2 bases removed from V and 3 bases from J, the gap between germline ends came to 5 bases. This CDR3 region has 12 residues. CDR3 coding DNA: TGTGCCAGCAGTTTATTGTACTACGAGCAGTACTTC. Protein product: CASSLLYYEQYF.

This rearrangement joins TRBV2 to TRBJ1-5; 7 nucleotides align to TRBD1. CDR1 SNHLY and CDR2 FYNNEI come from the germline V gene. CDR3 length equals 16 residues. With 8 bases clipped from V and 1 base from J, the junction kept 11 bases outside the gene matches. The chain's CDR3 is CASSRDRVGSNQPQHF. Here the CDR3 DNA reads TGTGCCAGCTCTAGAGACAGGGTGGGAAGCAATCAGCCCCAGCATTTT.

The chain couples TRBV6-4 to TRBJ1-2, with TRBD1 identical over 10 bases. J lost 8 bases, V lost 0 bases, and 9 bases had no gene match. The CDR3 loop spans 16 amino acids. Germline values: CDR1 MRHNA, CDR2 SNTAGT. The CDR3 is CASSDSGTGAVEGYTF. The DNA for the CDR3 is TGTGCCAGCAGTGACTCGGGGACAGGGGCTGTAGAGGGCTACACCTTC.

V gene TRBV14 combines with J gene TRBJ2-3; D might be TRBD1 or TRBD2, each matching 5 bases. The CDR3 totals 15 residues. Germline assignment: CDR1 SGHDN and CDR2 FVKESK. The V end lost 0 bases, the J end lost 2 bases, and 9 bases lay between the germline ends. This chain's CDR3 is CASSQDEGPTDTQYF. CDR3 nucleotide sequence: TGTGCCAGCAGCCAAGATGAGGGGCCCACAGATACGCAGTATTTT.

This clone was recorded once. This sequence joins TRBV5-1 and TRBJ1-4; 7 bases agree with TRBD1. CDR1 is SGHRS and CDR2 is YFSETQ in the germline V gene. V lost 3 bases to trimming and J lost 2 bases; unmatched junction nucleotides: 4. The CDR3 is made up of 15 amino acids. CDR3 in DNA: TGCGCCAGCAGCTCGGGACAGATTACTAATGAAAAACTGTTTTTT. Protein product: CASSSGQITNEKLFF.

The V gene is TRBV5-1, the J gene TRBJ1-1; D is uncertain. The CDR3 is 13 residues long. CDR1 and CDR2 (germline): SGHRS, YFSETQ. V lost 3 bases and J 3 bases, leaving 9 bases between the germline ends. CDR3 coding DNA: TGCGCCAGCAGCTCAACAGCAGACACTGAAGCTTTCTTT. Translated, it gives CASSSTADTEAFF. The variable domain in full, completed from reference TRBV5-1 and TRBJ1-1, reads KAGVTQTPRYLIKTRGQQVTLSCSPISGHRSVSWYQQTPGQGLQFLFEYFSETQRNKGNFPGRFSGRQFSNSRSEMNVSTLELGDSALYLCASSSTADTEAFFGQGTRLTVV.

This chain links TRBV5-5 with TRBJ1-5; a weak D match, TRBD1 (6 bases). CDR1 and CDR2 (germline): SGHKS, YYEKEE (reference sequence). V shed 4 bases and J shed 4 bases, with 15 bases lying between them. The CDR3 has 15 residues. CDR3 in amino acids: CASSKTGTLNQPQHF. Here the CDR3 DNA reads TGTGCCAGCAGCAAAACCGGGACACTAAATCAGCCCCAGCATTTT.

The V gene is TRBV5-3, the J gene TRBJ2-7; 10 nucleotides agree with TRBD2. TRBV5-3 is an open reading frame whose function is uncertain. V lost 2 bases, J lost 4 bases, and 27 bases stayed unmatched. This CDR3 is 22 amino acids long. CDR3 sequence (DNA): TGTGCCAGAAGCTTTAATCCCTATAGCGGGGGGAACAACGGAACTCTCGGATACGAGCAGTACTTC. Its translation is CARSFNPYSGGNNGTLGYEQYF.

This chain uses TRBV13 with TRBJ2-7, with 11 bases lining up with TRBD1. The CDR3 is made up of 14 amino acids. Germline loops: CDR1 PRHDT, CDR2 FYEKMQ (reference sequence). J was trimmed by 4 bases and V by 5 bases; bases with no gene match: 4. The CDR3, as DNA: TGTGCCAGCAGCCTCTGGGACAGGGGGTACGAGCAGTACTTC. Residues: CASSLWDRGYEQYF.

CDR3 in DNA: TGTGCCACCAGCCGGAAAGACAGGGGAAACCATGAGCAGTTCTTC. Its protein product is CATSRKDRGNHEQFF. The chain has TRBV15 and TRBJ2-1, with 8 nucleotides matching TRBD1. The CDR3 extends over 15 amino acids. In germline, CDR1 is LNHNV, CDR2 YYDKDF (reference sequence). V dropped 5 bases and J dropped 8; count of bases not matched to a gene: 11.

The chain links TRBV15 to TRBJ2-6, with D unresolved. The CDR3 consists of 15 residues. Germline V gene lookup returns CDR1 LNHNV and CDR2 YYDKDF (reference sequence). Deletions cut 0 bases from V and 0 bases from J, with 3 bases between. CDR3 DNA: TGTGCCACCAGCAGAGAAAGCTCTGGGGCCAACGTCCTGACTTTC. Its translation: CATSRESSGANVLTF.

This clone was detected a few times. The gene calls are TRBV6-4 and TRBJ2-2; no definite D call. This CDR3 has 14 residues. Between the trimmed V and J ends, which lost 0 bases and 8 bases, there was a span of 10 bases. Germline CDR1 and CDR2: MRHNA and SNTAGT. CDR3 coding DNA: TGTGCCAGCAGTGACTCGCCCGAGTCGGGGGAGCTGTTTTTT. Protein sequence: CASSDSPESGELFF.

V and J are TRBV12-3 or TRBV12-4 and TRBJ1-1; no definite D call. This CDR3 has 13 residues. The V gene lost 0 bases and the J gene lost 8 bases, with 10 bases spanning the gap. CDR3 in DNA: TGTGCCAGCAGTTTAGCGATAGATTCGGAAGCTTTCTTT. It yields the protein CASSLAIDSEAFF.

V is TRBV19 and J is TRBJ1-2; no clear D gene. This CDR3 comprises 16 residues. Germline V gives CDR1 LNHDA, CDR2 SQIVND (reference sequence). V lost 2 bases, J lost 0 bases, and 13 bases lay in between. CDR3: CASSIRPLPPNYGYTF. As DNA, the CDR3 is TGTGCCAGTAGTATACGGCCTTTACCGCCTAACTATGGCTACACCTTC.

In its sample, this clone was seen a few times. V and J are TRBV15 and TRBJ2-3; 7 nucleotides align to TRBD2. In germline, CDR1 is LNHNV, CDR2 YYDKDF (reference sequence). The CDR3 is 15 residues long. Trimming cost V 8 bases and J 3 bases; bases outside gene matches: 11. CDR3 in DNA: TGTGCCACCGCGCCGGTGCGGGAGAGAACAGATACGCAGTATTTT. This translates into CATAPVRERTDTQYF.

This chain's CDR3 is CASSLAKVQGVGETQYF. The DNA of the CDR3 is TGTGCCAGCAGCTTAGCGAAGGTACAGGGAGTGGGAGAGACCCAGTACTTC. The V and J genes are TRBV7-2 and TRBJ2-5; D is perhaps TRBD1 (6 bases). There are 17 residues in the CDR3. The germline CDR1 and CDR2 sequences are SGHTA and FQGNSA. The germline V and J ends were trimmed by 0 bases and 4 bases, with 18 bases remaining between them.